This TCR beta chain was found in a study of graft-versus-host responses after intestinal transplantation (dated by TCRdb to about 2021). About the study as a whole: The transplants that recipients received were multivisceral, liver-intestinal, or isolated intestinal. Samples from three later patients were sequenced in-house on an Illumina MiSeq with MiXCR processing rather than by the commercial service. The cohort enrolled roughly 25 intestinal transplant recipients including one retransplant, and a few patients lacking pretransplant specimens were excluded. Every recipient was given anti-thymocyte globulin induction, followed by around three years of maintenance tacrolimus and steroids. After intestinal transplantation, graft-versus-host and host-versus-graft alloreactive T cell clones were followed in the graft, circulation and bone marrow using bulk TCR-beta CDR3 sequencing. A peak of at least 4% donor T cells among recipient peripheral blood mononuclear cells was the definition used for donor T cell macrochimerism. To identify alloreactive clones, pre-transplant mixed lymphocyte reaction products were sequenced and compared with unstimulated pre-transplant donor and recipient T cells.

There are 13 amino acids in the CDR3, from cysteine to phenylalanine inclusive. The CDR3 DNA has 39 bases and is translated from base 1. V and J are trimmed by 7 bases and 10 bases, and the gene matches miss 5 bases of the junction. CDR1 LNHDA and CDR2 SQIVND were looked up in the germline V gene (reference sequence). Worth noting for this clone: The specificity of this receptor is unknown. Per-nucleotide qualities are absent, and no much larger clonotype sits a single base away.

The research as a whole found: Early after transplant, peak levels of circulating GvH clones were associated with declines in HvG clones. GvH clones were found in recipient bone marrow, and some of the GvH clones appeared earlier in ileal mucosa or blood, which is consistent with an intestinal mucosal origin. Patients with donor T cell macrochimerism had high GvH to HvG T cell clonal ratios in their allografts. The relatively low number and heterogeneity of intestinal transplant patients limited the conclusions.

The library was prepared using the immunoSEQ multiplex PCR assay. For most patients, genomic DNA was isolated using the Qiagen DNeasy Blood and Tissue Kit and was shipped frozen to Adaptive Biotechnologies for TCR sequencing. Adaptive Biotechnologies carried out high-throughput TCR-beta CDR3 sequencing of genomic DNA for most patients. The authors' analysis ran thus. Adaptive's ImmunoSEQ software supplied the TCR sequencing data for 15 to 20 patients, while MiXCR and VDJtools were used to process a few other patients. To correct CD4 versus CD8 sorting errors, sequences present in both subsets at a frequency ratio below 5:1 were removed. CDR3 nucleotide sequences shared between donor and recipient were removed because the origin of such sequences could not be assigned. At least 2-fold expansion over unstimulated cells and a minimum CFSE-low frequency of 0.002% (template counts) or 0.001% (read counts) were required for clones to be classified as alloreactive. A clone was considered mappable if detected in the sequenced pre-transplant spleen, lymph node, or MLR CFSE-low populations of the donor or recipient. Cumulative frequency of alloreactive clones was calculated as a percentage of all sequences weighted by copy number. As stored in TCRdb, this immuneACCESS dataset retains in-frame rearrangements with V and J assigned. A fraction of the clones does not appear; measured against another copy, unresolved V genes explain less than half of the discrepancy, and the remainder lacks a known reason. D and trimming were read from the DNA, whereas the V and J calls and clone size are those reported in that table. Here the sample has more than 90,000 clones; about 92% occur a single time. The ten largest account for approximately 0.22% of the sample.

Per the publication, the time point label means: cells obtained before transplantation from donor or recipient. CD3+CD4+ and CD3+CD8+ populations were FACS-sorted from unstimulated pre-transplant donor and recipient cells taken from spleen or lymph nodes. This clonotype was sampled from a human donor who was the organ donor for an intestinal transplant. The sequencing used unstimulated CD4+ T cells sorted from spleen or lymph node cells, collected before transplant. The sequence joins TRBV19 to TRBJ2-1, with TRBD2 identical over 12 junction bases. The CDR3 protein is CASTSGRATEQFF. Here is the DNA: TGTGCCAGTACTAGCGGGAGGGCCACCGAGCAGTTCTTC.